The 7 T cell receptor beta chains listed next were all sequenced from one sample in a study of shared clonotypes between healthy human individuals. The protocol was immunoSEQ multiplex PCR, while the TCRdb copy is restricted to in-frame clones and leaves out a portion. The sample consists of some 2.4 million clones, over 85% of them appearing once. Sequenced sample: naive CD4+ T cells from PBMCs. As to subset: CD45RA+ positively selected. These receptor sequences come from a man aged 18-30 years in good health. Some clones in this sample may be carry-over from other donors' samples.

V usage is TRBV25-1 and J usage is TRBJ2-5, with 7 positions matching TRBD1. Germline CDR1 and CDR2: MGHDK and SYGVNS. The CDR3 runs to 15 residues. The ends lost 8 bases at V and 5 bases at J; junction bases unmatched: 14. The DNA for the CDR3 is TGTGCCAGCGCCCCGACCGACAGGGTGGAGGAGACCCAGTACTTC. Its protein product is CASAPTDRVEETQYF. Combining the CDR3 with reference TRBV25-1 and TRBJ2-5 gives the whole variable domain EADIYQTPRYLVIGTGKKITLECSQTMGHDKMYWYQQDPGMELHLIHYSYGVNSTEKGDLSSESTVSRIRTEHFPLTLESARPSHTSQYLCASAPTDRVEETQYFGPGTRLLVL.

This clone was picked up one time. The chain combines TRBV27 with TRBJ1-1; D is unresolved. This CDR3 contains 14 residues. Between the trimmed V and J ends, which lost 3 bases and 4 bases, there was a span of 12 bases. Germline CDR1 reads MNHEY; CDR2 reads SMNVEV (reference sequence). The CDR3 sequence is CASSFKSRGTEAFF. The CDR3 bases are TGTGCCAGCAGTTTTAAGTCCAGAGGCACTGAAGCTTTCTTT.

This rearrangement joins TRBV18 to TRBJ2-5; 8 bases match TRBD1. Trimming removed 0 bases from V and 7 bases from J; junction bases left unmatched: 7. The CDR3 totals 15 residues. CDR1 is KGHSH, CDR2 LQKENI, per germline. The CDR3 region is CASSPPTGEVRTQYF. The CDR3, as DNA: TGTGCCAGCTCACCACCGACAGGGGAAGTTCGGACCCAGTACTTC.

The chain carries TRBV14 and TRBJ2-5, with 7 bases lining up with TRBD1. The length of the CDR3 is 15 residues. Germline trimming cut 2 bases from V and 3 bases from J; bases unmatched to any gene: 6. Germline V lookup: CDR1 SGHDN, CDR2 FVKESK. The CDR3 loop reads CASSQLGQKKETQYF. CDR3 DNA: TGTGCCAGCAGCCAACTGGGACAGAAAAAAGAGACCCAGTACTTC.

This clone appeared once. The V call is TRBV7-2, the J call TRBJ2-1; D perhaps matches TRBD2 (6 bases). The CDR3 sequence is 14 residues long. Looked up from germline, CDR1 is SGHTA and CDR2 is FQGNSA. Between the trimmed V and J ends, which lost 10 bases and 0 bases, there was a span of 13 bases. CDR3 amino acids: CATAGSNSYNEQFF. The DNA of the CDR3 is TGTGCCACCGCCGGGAGCAACTCCTACAATGAGCAGTTCTTC.

The chain couples TRBV6-6 to TRBJ1-4, with unresolved D. V was cut by 7 bases and J by 4 bases, with 13 bases left in between. Germline V CDR1 and CDR2: MNHNY, SVGAGI (reference sequence). The CDR3 consists of 14 residues. CDR3 DNA sequence: TGTGCCAGCAACTCCTGGCAAAATAATGAAAAACTGTTTTTT. Translating it yields CASNSWQNNEKLFF.

V and J are TRBV9 and TRBJ2-1; TRBD2 is a possible D gene (5 bases). V was pared by 6 bases and J by 3 bases, with 16 bases between. Germline values: CDR1 SGDLS, CDR2 YYNGEE. This CDR3 has 15 residues. CDR3 in amino acids: CASTPSGGFYNEQFF. CDR3 nucleotides: TGTGCCAGCACCCCAAGCGGAGGTTTCTACAATGAGCAGTTCTTC.